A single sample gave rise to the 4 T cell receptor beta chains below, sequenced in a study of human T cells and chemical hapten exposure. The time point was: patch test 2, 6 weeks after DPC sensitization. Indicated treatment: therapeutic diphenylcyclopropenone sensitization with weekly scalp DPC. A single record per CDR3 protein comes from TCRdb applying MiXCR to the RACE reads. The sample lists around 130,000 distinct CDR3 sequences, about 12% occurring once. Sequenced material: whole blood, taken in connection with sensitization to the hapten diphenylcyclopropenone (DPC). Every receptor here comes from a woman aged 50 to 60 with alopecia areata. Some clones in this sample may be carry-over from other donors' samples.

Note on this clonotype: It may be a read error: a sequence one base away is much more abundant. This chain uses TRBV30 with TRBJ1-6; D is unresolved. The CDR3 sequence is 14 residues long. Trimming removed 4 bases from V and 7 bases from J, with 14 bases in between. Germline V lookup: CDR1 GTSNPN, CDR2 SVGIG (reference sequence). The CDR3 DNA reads TGTGCCTGGATCTCGATCCGGAGCAATTCACCCCTCCACTTT. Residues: CAWISIRSNSPLHF.

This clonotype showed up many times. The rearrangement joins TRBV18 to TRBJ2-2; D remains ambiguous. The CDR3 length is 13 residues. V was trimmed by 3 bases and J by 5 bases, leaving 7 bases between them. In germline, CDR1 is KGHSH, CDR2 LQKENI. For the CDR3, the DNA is TGTGCCAGCTCACCTCTCGAAACCGGGGAGCTGTTTTTT. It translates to CASSPLETGELFF.

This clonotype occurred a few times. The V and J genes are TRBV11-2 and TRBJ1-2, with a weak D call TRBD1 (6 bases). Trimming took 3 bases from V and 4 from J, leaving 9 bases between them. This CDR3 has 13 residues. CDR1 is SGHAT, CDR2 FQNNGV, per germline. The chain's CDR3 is CASSFPGAYGYTF. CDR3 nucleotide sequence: TGTGCCAGCAGCTTTCCAGGGGCCTATGGCTACACCTTC.

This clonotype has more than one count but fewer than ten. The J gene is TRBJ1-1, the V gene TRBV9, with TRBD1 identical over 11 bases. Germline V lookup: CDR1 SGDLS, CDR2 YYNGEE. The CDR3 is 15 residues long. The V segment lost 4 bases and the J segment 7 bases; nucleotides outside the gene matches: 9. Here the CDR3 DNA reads TGTGCCAGCAGCATGCCGGGACAGGGGGGGTTTGAAGCTTTCTTT. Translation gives CASSMPGQGGFEAFF.